The 25 T cell receptor beta chains presented below share a single source sample, sequenced in a study of tumor and adjacent non-tumor tissue in lung cancer. The library came from three nested PCR rounds adapted from ARM-PCR protocols. TCRdb called the multiplex PCR reads again in MiXCR, with one record for every CDR3 protein. The sample holds fewer than 85,000 distinct CDR3 sequences; 73% are singletons and the top ten take about 30%. No cell sorting was done before RNA was extracted from the tissue. Sequenced material: lung tumor tissue. The receptors shown here come from a man aged 55 to 70 with non-small cell lung cancer.

On this clonotype itself: The missing conserved phenylalanine or tryptophan at the end of this CDR3 makes a read error likely. The limits of the CDR3 on the DNA are not certain, so only TCRdb's listed CDR3 is given. The chain employs TRBV6-6 and TRBJ2-5. Germline CDR1 reads MNHNY; CDR2 reads SVGAGI (reference sequence). The CDR3 is 13 amino acids long, termini counted. CDR3 in amino acids: CATSWGDRETHYS.

J is TRBJ2-5 and V is TRBV29-1; perhaps TRBD2 as D (6 bases). The CDR3 consists of 14 residues. Germline CDR1 SQVTM, CDR2 ANQGSEA. With 6 bases removed from V and 2 bases from J, the gap between germline ends came to 16 bases. The CDR3 nucleotides are TGCAGCGTCGTCGGGCGGGGCCGGCAAGAGACCCAGTACTTC. Translation: CSVVGRGRQETQYF.

This clonotype was recorded a few times. The junction departs from germline at one end; a sequencing error may be responsible. This rearrangement joins TRBV20-1 to TRBJ1-1; possibly TRBD1 for D (6 bases). From germline, CDR1 is DFQATT and CDR2 SNEGSKA (reference sequence). The CDR3 contains 17 residues. The CDR3 spells CSARDPGARPGNTEAVF. The CDR3 nucleotides are TGCAGTGCTAGAGATCCGGGGGCTCGCCCGGGGAACACTGAAGCTGTCTTT.

As for this clonotype: This may be a read error, as it is one base from a much larger clone. The genes are TRBV20-1 and TRBJ2-7, with D possibly being TRBD2 (5 bases). CDR3 size: 13 residues. Germline V lookup: CDR1 DFQATT, CDR2 SNEGSKA (reference sequence). The CDR3 sequence is CSDRTGVSYEQYF. As DNA, the CDR3 is TGCAGTGATAGAACCGGGGTCTCCTACGAGCAGTACTTC.

Comment on this clonotype: This CDR3 fails to terminate in the conserved phenylalanine or tryptophan, so it likely reflects a read error. Because the CDR3's place on the DNA is in doubt, the DNA is left out and the CDR3 is given as listed by TCRdb. V and J are TRBV20-1 and TRBJ1-1; the table calls TRBD1, which could not be checked here. Germline V CDR1 and CDR2: DFQATT, SNEGSKA (reference sequence). The CDR3 extends over 15 residues, inclusive of both ends. CDR3 residues: CSAINPAGVGTEALI.

This chain joins TRBV13 and TRBJ2-7; 9 nucleotides line up with TRBD1. The CDR3 runs 18 residues. Looked up from germline, CDR1 is PRHDT and CDR2 is FYEKMQ (reference sequence). With V trimmed by 1 base and J by 2 bases, 12 bases remained unmatched. The CDR3 here is CASSLAVGWDRDTYEQYF. Written as DNA, the CDR3 is TGTGCCAGCAGCTTAGCCGTCGGGTGGGACAGGGATACCTACGAGCAGTACTTC.

Only a few counts were recorded for this clonotype. No conserved phenylalanine or tryptophan ends this CDR3, so it is likely a read error. The chain couples TRBV14 to TRBJ1-3; D gene unclear. The CDR3 runs to 16 residues. Trimming removed 4 bases from V and 0 bases from J, with 13 bases in between. CDR1 SGHDN and CDR2 FVKESK come from the germline V gene. The CDR3 DNA reads as TGTGCCAGCAGCCGAGAGACTCGGAGCTCTGGAAACACCATATATTTA. It codes for CASSRETRSSGNTIYL.

Remarks on this clonotype: Compared with germline, one end of the junction differs, possibly owing to a read error. The chain employs TRBV12-3 or TRBV12-4 and TRBJ2-2, with a tentative D call TRBD1 (5 bases). The CDR3 contains 15 residues. CDR3 protein: CASSFGFLDTVELFF. Here the CDR3 DNA reads TGTGCCAGCAGTTTCGGGTTTTTGGACACCGTGGAGCTGTTTTTT.

To note about this clonotype: It may be a read error: a sequence one base away is much more abundant. This chain links TRBV5-1 with TRBJ2-7; D tentatively reads TRBD1 or TRBD2 (5 bases each). Trimming left V 4 bases short and J 9 bases short, with 11 bases between. CDR3 length: 11 amino acids. Germline V gene sequence: CDR1 SGHRS, CDR2 YFSETQ. The CDR3 loop is CASSGIGTQYF. Written as DNA, the CDR3 is TGCGCCAGCAGCGGCATCGGGACGCAGTACTTC.

This clonotype occurred a few times. At one of its ends the junction is not consistent with the germline gene, which may arise from a read error. V usage is TRBV20-1 and J usage is TRBJ2-6; D may be TRBD1 (5 bases). CDR1 and CDR2 from the germline V gene are DFQATT and SNEGSKA (reference sequence). This CDR3 contains 15 residues. The CDR3 loop reads CSARGRHYGANVLTF. Written as DNA, the CDR3 is TGCAGTGCCAGAGGACGTCACTATGGGGCCAACGTACTGACTTTC.

With respect to this clonotype: One end of the junction fails to match germline, which may point to a read error. The chain recombines TRBV6-1 with TRBJ2-2; perhaps TRBD2 as D (6 bases). Germline CDR1 reads MNHNS; CDR2 reads SASEGT. CDR3 length equals 15 residues. CDR3 nucleotide sequence: TGTGCCAGTAGTGAGCTCCGACGGGGGTCCGGGGAGCTGTTTTTT. Protein sequence: CASSELRRGSGELFF.

Note on this clonotype: A much larger clone lies one base from this, so it may be a read error. The chain carries TRBV7-8 and TRBJ2-7; 12 nucleotides agree with TRBD2. Germline V lookup: CDR1 SGHVS, CDR2 FQNEAQ. The CDR3 sequence is 17 residues long. CDR3 sequence (DNA): TGTGCCAGCAGCGTAGCCGCTCAAGGACTAGCGGGGTACGAGCAGTACTTC. Amino acid sequence: CASSVAAQGLAGYEQYF.

This clonotype was seen more than once but under ten times. A read error may be the cause here, since a much bigger clone is one base away. The chain links TRBV6-2 or TRBV6-3 to TRBJ1-5; D ambiguous. The CDR3 extends over 13 amino acids. Germline CDR1 MNHEY, CDR2 SVGEGT. CDR3 loop: CVSSLMGNQPQHF. The CDR3 DNA reads TGTGTCAGCAGTTTGATGGGAAATCAGCCCCAGCATTTT.

This clonotype has a handful of counts. This rearrangement joins TRBV28 to TRBJ2-1, with 10 bases lining up with TRBD2. V was clipped by 6 bases and J by 8 bases; unmatched bases: 4. This CDR3 has 13 amino acids. The germline V gene encodes CDR1 MDHEN and CDR2 SYDVKM. CDR3 in amino acids: CASRPSGSDEQFF. For the CDR3, the DNA is TGTGCCAGCAGGCCTAGCGGGAGTGATGAGCAGTTCTTC.

Comments on this clonotype: The junction departs from germline at one end; a sequencing error may be responsible. This chain connects TRBV6-6 to TRBJ1-1, with D perhaps matching TRBD1 (5 bases). Per the germline V gene, CDR1 is MNHNY and CDR2 is SVGAGI (reference sequence). This CDR3 has 16 residues. The CDR3 nucleotides are TGTGTCAGCAGACAGAGCGGAATGAGGGTGAACACTGAAGCTTTCTTT. Protein product: CVSRQSGMRVNTEAFF.

To note about this clonotype: The junction does not match germline at one end; this may be a read error. V and J are TRBV9 and TRBJ2-7; TRBD2 matches 7 bases. Per the germline V gene, CDR1 is SGDLS and CDR2 is YYNGEE. The CDR3 consists of 18 residues. The CDR3 loop is CASSVGVLDGRSPYEEYF. The DNA for the CDR3 is TGTGCCAGCAGCGTGGGCGTCCTGGACGGGAGGTCGCCCTACGAGGAGTACTTC.

This clonotype was seen only once. Given a much more abundant clone one base away, this may be a read error. V and J are TRBV28 and TRBJ1-2, with 10 bases aligning to TRBD1. The CDR3 sequence is 16 residues long. The V gene end was trimmed by 7 bases and the J gene end by 5 bases; junction bases not matched to a gene: 13. In germline, CDR1 is MDHEN, CDR2 SYDVKM. Here the CDR3 DNA reads TGTGCCAGCAAGTCTCCGGGACAGGGGTCCCTATATGGCTACACCTTC. This sequence encodes CASKSPGQGSLYGYTF.

V usage is TRBV20-1 and J usage is TRBJ2-7; D tentatively reads TRBD1 or TRBD2 (5 bases each). CDR1 DFQATT and CDR2 SNEGSKA come from the germline V gene (reference sequence). V lost 2 bases and J 5 bases, leaving 13 bases between the germline ends. The CDR3 is 13 residues long. CDR3 amino acids: CSARLARGHEQYF. The CDR3, as DNA: TGCAGTGCTAGACTCGCAAGGGGACACGAGCAGTACTTC.

The chain uses TRBV20-1 and TRBJ2-5; perhaps TRBD2 as D (6 bases). The V gene lost 2 bases and the J gene lost 2 bases, with 9 bases spanning the gap. The germline gives CDR1 DFQATT, CDR2 SNEGSKA (reference sequence). This CDR3 is built from 13 residues. CDR3 nucleotide sequence: TGCAGTGCTAGATGGGAGGATCAAGAGACCCAGTACTTC. Protein product: CSARWEDQETQYF.

About this clonotype: The CDR3 does not close with the conserved phenylalanine or tryptophan, likely indicating a read error. The chain combines TRBV18 with TRBJ2-1, with D possibly being TRBD1 or TRBD2 (5 bases each). Germline V gene lookup returns CDR1 KGHSH and CDR2 LQKENI. Trimming left V 10 bases short and J 7 bases short, with 17 bases between. The CDR3 totals 13 residues. This CDR3 reads CANSSGPWNEQFL. The CDR3 bases are TGTGCCAACTCGTCGGGACCCTGGAATGAGCAGTTCTTG.

This clonotype has only a few counts. An end of the junction differs from the germline gene, which may be a read error. The CDR3: CASRYGAGTEAFF. Written as DNA, the CDR3 is TGCGCTAGCAGGTACGGGGCTGGGACTGAAGCTTTCTTT. The chain is built from TRBV10-2 and TRBJ1-1, with a tentative D call TRBD1 (5 bases). The CDR3 has 13 amino acids. The germline V gene encodes CDR1 WSHSY and CDR2 SAAADI.

This clonotype was recorded once. This could be a read error, since a much larger clone is one nucleotide away. The rearrangement joins TRBV28 to TRBJ2-6; no definite D call. V was shortened by 9 bases and J by 5 bases, with 8 bases between the two germline ends. This CDR3 spans 12 amino acids. Per germline, CDR1 MDHEN and CDR2 SYDVKM. CDR3 sequence reads: CASNNRANVLTF. The CDR3 DNA sequence: TGTGCCAGTAACAACCGGGCCAACGTCCTGACTTTC.

With regard to this clonotype: The junction departs from germline at one end; a sequencing error may be responsible. The chain is built from TRBV12-3 or TRBV12-4 and TRBJ2-2, with D perhaps matching TRBD1 or TRBD2 (6 bases each). The CDR3 totals 14 residues. CDR3 region: CASSPLIFRGELSF. CDR3 sequence (DNA): TGTGCCAGCAGTCCCCTGATATTTAGGGGGGAGCTGTCTTTT.

Turning to this clonotype: Because it lacks the conserved phenylalanine or tryptophan at the end, this CDR3 is likely a read error. The V gene is TRBV29-1, the J gene TRBJ2-1; D gene ambiguous. V was pared by 0 bases and J by 9 bases, with 12 bases between. The CDR3 has 13 residues. Germline V lookup: CDR1 SQVTM, CDR2 ANQGSEA. The CDR3 DNA is TGCAGCGTTGAAGATGGCACAGCGATTGAGCAGTTCTTA. Protein sequence: CSVEDGTAIEQFL.

With respect to this clonotype: An end of the junction differs from the germline gene, which may be a read error. The chain carries TRBV5-6 and TRBJ2-6; a weak D match, TRBD1 (5 bases). This CDR3 contains 13 residues. Germline CDR1 and CDR2: SGHDT and YYEEEE. CDR3 in amino acids: CASLRSGANDLTF. The CDR3 DNA sequence: TGTGCCAGTCTTAGGTCTGGGGCCAACGACCTGACTTTC.